The rows below give T cell receptor beta chains drawn from one sample of a study of cytomegalovirus exposure and HLA in healthy donors. The method was immunoSEQ multiplex PCR; TCRdb's version includes in-frame clones alone and lacks a portion of them. The sample has approximately 190,000 clones; roughly 76% are singletons. Specimen: PBMCs. The receptor source for this set is a man aged 40-55 years in good health and CMV-seropositive. The CDR3 runs from the conserved cysteine through the conserved F or W. Fields, in order: V gene, CDR3 length, D gene, clone size, J gene, CDR3 protein, CDR3 DNA. D genes are given only for firm matches. Size tells how often a clone was seen (once, few, many) or the class of an expanded clone, and some rows leave it out.

>TRBV6-1|13|NA|NA|TRBJ2-7
CASSQNHLREQYF
TGTGCCAGCAGTCAAAACCACTTACGCGAGCAGTACTTC
>TRBV6-6|16|TRBD2|NA|TRBJ2-1
CASSYSVSGGASEQFF
TGTGCCAGCAGTTACTCGGTTAGCGGGGGGGCCAGTGAGCAGTTCTTC
>TRBV2|16|NA|NA|TRBJ2-7
CASSDPSRGDSYEQYF
TGTGCCAGCAGTGATCCCTCCCGGGGAGACTCCTACGAGCAGTACTTC
>TRBV10-3|16|TRBD1|NA|TRBJ2-2
CAIRGYGTGDTGELFF
TGTGCCATCAGGGGATACGGGACAGGGGACACCGGGGAGCTGTTTTTT
>TRBV5-6|12|TRBD1|few|TRBJ2-1
CASSQQGREQFF
TGTGCCAGCAGCCAACAGGGGCGTGAGCAGTTCTTC
>TRBV2|14|TRBD1|NA|TRBJ2-5
CASSSGTGEETQYF
TGTGCCAGTTCCTCCGGGACAGGGGAAGAGACCCAGTACTTC
>TRBV6-5|15|TRBD2|once|TRBJ2-7
CASSVSGGRPYEQYF
TGTGCCAGCAGCGTTAGCGGGGGACGGCCCTACGAGCAGTACTTC
>TRBV4-2|14|TRBD1|NA|TRBJ2-7
CASSQQDRDYEQYF
TGTGCCAGCAGCCAACAGGACAGGGACTACGAGCAGTACTTC
>TRBV6-1|13|NA|NA|TRBJ2-5
CASSTQGKETQYF
TGTGCCAGCAGTACCCAGGGTAAAGAGACCCAGTACTTC
>TRBV10-3|16|TRBD1|NA|TRBJ1-2
CAIEATRGLSNYGYTF
TGTGCCATCGAGGCTACCAGGGGGTTATCTAACTATGGCTACACCTTC
>TRBV2|16|NA|NA|TRBJ2-7
CASSEAKLSGSYEQYF
TGTGCCAGCAGTGAAGCCAAGCTCAGCGGCTCCTACGAGCAGTACTTC
>TRBV7-3|13|NA|NA|TRBJ1-2
CASSSGSARGYTF
TGTGCCAGCAGCTCAGGCTCCGCTCGGGGCTACACCTTC
>TRBV10-3|14|NA|few|TRBJ2-3
CAISPRGATDTQYF
TGTGCCATCAGTCCCAGGGGGGCCACAGATACGCAGTATTTT
>TRBV20-1|11|TRBD1|many|TRBJ1-4
CSAGLQGASFF
TGCAGTGCTGGACTACAGGGGGCCTCCTTTTTT
>TRBV7-8|14|NA|NA|TRBJ2-7
CASSFLGSSYEQYF
TGTGCCAGCAGCTTTTTGGGGAGCTCCTACGAGCAGTACTTC
>TRBV7-9|14|TRBD2|NA|TRBJ2-5
CASSATSGDETQYF
TGTGCCAGCAGCGCGACTAGCGGGGATGAGACCCAGTACTTC